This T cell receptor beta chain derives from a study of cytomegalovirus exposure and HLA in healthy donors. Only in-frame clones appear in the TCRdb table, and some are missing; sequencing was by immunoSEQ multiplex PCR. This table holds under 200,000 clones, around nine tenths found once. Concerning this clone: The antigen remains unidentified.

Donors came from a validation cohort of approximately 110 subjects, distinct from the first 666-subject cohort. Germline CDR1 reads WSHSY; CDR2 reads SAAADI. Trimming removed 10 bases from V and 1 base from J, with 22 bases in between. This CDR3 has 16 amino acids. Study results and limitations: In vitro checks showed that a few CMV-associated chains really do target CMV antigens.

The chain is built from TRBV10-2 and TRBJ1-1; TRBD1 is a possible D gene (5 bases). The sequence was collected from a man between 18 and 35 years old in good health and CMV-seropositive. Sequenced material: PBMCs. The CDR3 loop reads CATKSSGWGGNTEAFF. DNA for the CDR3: TGCGCCACGAAAAGTTCAGGTTGGGGGGGGAACACTGAAGCTTTCTTT.